This TCR beta chain was sequenced in a study of blood T cell repertoires in COVID-19. Study-level background: COVID-19 samples from acute and convalescent phases originated in the United States, Italy and Spain.

Per the original data handling: The authors estimated nucleated cell counts from reference gene primer amplification. Measured with immunoSEQ multiplex PCR; TCRdb has only the in-frame clones, and not every one. V, J and clone size were drawn from that table, and D and trimming were deduced from the DNA. The sample has over 70,000 clones; around three quarters are singletons. The ends were cut back, 1 base at V and 1 base at J, with 9 bases in the middle. CDR1 is SGHRS, CDR2 YFSETQ, per germline. This CDR3 spans 14 amino acids. This clone was found a few times. The TCR comes from a woman older than 75 with acute or convalescent COVID-19. The specimen was peripheral blood. The chain is built from TRBV5-1 and TRBJ2-7, with D possibly TRBD1 on 6 matching bases. CDR3 amino acids: CASSLSGQSYEQYF. The CDR3 DNA is TGCGCCAGCAGCTTGAGTGGACAGTCCTACGAGCAGTACTTC.